In its sample, the clone carrying this T cell receptor beta chain was seen once. What it binds is unknown. Within the sample, other DNA sequences also encode this same CDR3. Sorting of CD4+ naive, central memory, regulatory and stem cell-like memory cells was performed via CD45RO/CCR7/CD25/CD127/CD95/CD27. This entry is derived from a study of beta chain features in type 1 diabetes. The study, taken as a whole, reports: A greater similarity of naive, central memory and Treg TCRB repertoires was seen among patients than among healthy donors.

The CDR3 totals 15 residues. Germline lookup yields CDR1 SGHTA and CDR2 FQGNSA. With V trimmed by 5 bases and J by 8 bases, 4 bases remained unmatched. Expressed TCRB transcripts were sequenced because the entire RNA isolate underwent reverse transcription. Profiling relied on immunoSEQ multiplex PCR, and the TCRdb table lists in-frame clones only, not all of them. The sample consists of around 13,000 clones, more than 40% of them appearing once. This chain links TRBV7-2 with TRBJ1-6, with 12 bases identical to TRBD1. Material for sequencing was stem cell memory CD4+ T cells from blood. The receptor comes from a young man in good health. The CDR3 DNA follows: TGTGCCAGCAGCACGGGACAGGGGGCCTATTCACCCCTCCACTTT. Protein sequence: CASSTGQGAYSPLHF.